This TCR beta chain was retrieved from a study of T-cell memory formation after mild COVID-19. Notes on the study in general: What remained unconfirmed was the SARS-CoV-2 specificity of second-wave clones peaking on day 37.

Germline V gene data show CDR1 as WNHNN and CDR2 as SYGVQD (reference sequence). Trimming took 6 bases from V and 5 from J, leaving 16 bases between them. The CDR3 loop spans 14 amino acids. Via MiXCR, TCRdb re-called the 5' RACE reads, giving one row per CDR3 protein. The table shows about 270,000 distinct CDR3 sequences, with about 20% occurring only once. With regard to this clonotype: Its antigen is currently unknown.

Source material: PBMCs or a T cell subset sorted from them (not recorded which). The chain has TRBV10-1 and TRBJ1-1; possible D gene TRBD1, 6 bases. The sequence derives from a young man who had mild COVID-19 (a few samples of this study predate the infection). Cell type and time point are not known. The CDR3 DNA reads TGCGCCAGCAGGGCGAACAGGGCACGGACTGAAGCTTTCTTT. Residues: CASRANRARTEAFF.